This passage covers 9 T cell receptor beta chains from one sample sequenced in a study of Ad26.COV2.S vaccination and SARS-CoV-2 variants. Treatment indicated: some 20 received Ad26.COV2.S at low or high dose, single or two shots; roughly five received placebo; per-sample allocation not given. It was on day 63 after the first vaccine or placebo injection that samples were taken. Clones were read by immunoSEQ multiplex PCR, and TCRdb kept only the in-frame ones, dropping some. The sample comprises about 680,000 clones, around 92% of which are singletons, and around 1.4% rests with the top ten. This specimen consisted of peripheral blood, obtained in a trial of Ad26.COV2.S vaccine versus placebo. The receptors come from a person aged 18-60 years who received the Ad26.COV2.S COVID-19 vaccine or a placebo.

The gene calls are TRBV30 and TRBJ1-1; D is uncertain. Germline loops: CDR1 GTSNPN, CDR2 SVGIG (reference sequence). V lost 7 bases, J lost 1 base, and 4 bases lay in between. The CDR3 runs 10 residues. The CDR3: CAFQNTEAFF. The CDR3 DNA reads as TGTGCCTTCCAGAACACTGAAGCTTTCTTT.

V is TRBV18 and J is TRBJ1-4, with 8 bases identical to TRBD1. Germline loops: CDR1 KGHSH, CDR2 LQKENI. V dropped 1 base and J dropped 3; count of bases not matched to a gene: 1. The CDR3 totals 15 residues. CDR3 coding DNA: TGTGCCAGCTCACCACGGACAGGGTCTAATGAAAAACTGTTTTTT. This gives the protein CASSPRTGSNEKLFF.

The rearrangement uses TRBV18 and TRBJ2-3, with D possibly matching TRBD1 (7 bases). The CDR3 sequence is 13 residues long. Germline V CDR1 and CDR2: KGHSH, LQKENI. Trimming left V 6 bases short and J 4 bases short, with 11 bases between. The CDR3 DNA is TGTGCCAGCTCGCGGGACAGATCAGATACGCAGTATTTT. Amino acid sequence: CASSRDRSDTQYF.

The V gene is TRBV6-1, the J gene TRBJ1-6; D may be TRBD1 (5 bases). Trimming took 1 base from V and 9 from J, leaving 7 bases between them. In germline, CDR1 is MNHNS, CDR2 SASEGT. The CDR3 extends over 13 amino acids. CDR3 sequence (DNA): TGTGCCAGCAGTGAAGGGGGCGGTTCACCCCTCCACTTT. Protein sequence: CASSEGGGSPLHF.

V is TRBV6-6 and J is TRBJ2-2; possibly TRBD1 for D (6 bases). Trimming removed 7 bases at V and 2 bases at J, with 14 bases between. The CDR3 is made up of 15 amino acids. The V gene's germline CDR1 is MNHNY and CDR2 SVGAGI (reference sequence). Written as DNA, the CDR3 is TGTGCCAGCATTCAGACAGGAGTTAACACCGGGGAGCTGTTTTTT. This gives the protein CASIQTGVNTGELFF.

This clone came up a few times. The chain couples TRBV19 to TRBJ1-5; 9 bases are a match to TRBD1. The germline CDR1 and CDR2 sequences are LNHDA and SQIVND (reference sequence). Losses at the gene ends were 8 bases for V and 2 bases for J; bases not matched to a gene: 13. The CDR3 length is 17 residues. CDR3 amino acids: CASWDRVRGPGNQPQHF. The DNA for the CDR3 is TGTGCCAGTTGGGACAGGGTGAGGGGACCGGGCAATCAGCCCCAGCATTTT.

The chain couples TRBV3-1 (or the pseudogene TRBV3-2) to TRBJ1-6; the D is unclear. The V end lost 4 bases, the J end lost 6 bases, and 7 bases lay between the germline ends. The CDR3 is 13 residues long. The germline V gene encodes CDR1 LGHDT and CDR2 YNNKEL (reference sequence). CDR3 in amino acids: CASSLALNSPLHF. CDR3 DNA: TGTGCCAGCAGCCTCGCCCTTAATTCACCCCTCCACTTT.

V and J are TRBV18 and TRBJ2-3, with TRBD2 identical over 8 bases. There are 15 residues in the CDR3. Germline CDR1 is KGHSH and CDR2 is LQKENI. J lost 4 bases, V lost 1 base, and 4 bases had no gene match. The CDR3 spells CASSPLAGNADTQYF. The DNA for the CDR3 is TGTGCCAGCTCACCACTAGCGGGAAATGCAGATACGCAGTATTTT.

The chain couples TRBV7-9 to TRBJ2-1, with D possibly matching TRBD2 (5 bases). V was cut by 1 base and J by 3 bases, with 10 bases left in between. The CDR3 consists of 15 residues. Germline V gives CDR1 SEHNR, CDR2 FQNEAQ (reference sequence). The DNA for the CDR3 is TGTGCCAGCAGCTTAGTCCTAGCAGACTACAATGAGCAGTTCTTC. Protein product: CASSLVLADYNEQFF.